This TCR beta chain was profiled in a study of T cells in Graves' hyperthyroidism and ophthalmopathy. Study in general: Peripheral blood was taken when the disease was first diagnosed, before any treatment began.

Researchers took RNA transcripts and amplified the TCR beta CDR3 regions from them. TCR CDR3 regions were first amplified by RT-PCR with HTBI primers. Using its own MiXCR run on the multiplex PCR reads, TCRdb lists one record per CDR3 protein. The sample lists about 420,000 distinct CDR3 sequences; approximately 15% were seen once. The CDR3 covers 16 residues. V was clipped by 8 bases and J by 0 bases, with 16 bases between them. Germline V gene lookup returns CDR1 KGHSH and CDR2 LQKENI. Concerning this clonotype: Its antigen remains unknown.

Whole-study results and caveats: Among thyroid clonotypes expanded above 0.001, most also appeared in blood.

A patient was excluded if there was uncontrolled infection, other autoimmune disease, pregnancy or lactation. Material for sequencing was blood. The rearrangement joins TRBV18 to TRBJ2-2, with D tentatively TRBD1 (5 bases). The sequence derives from a woman between 18 and 29 years old with Graves' hyperthyroidism. The CDR3 DNA reads as TGTGCCAGCCCCGCAATTAGGGGTCCGAACACCGGGGAGCTGTTTTTT. It specifies CASPAIRGPNTGELFF.